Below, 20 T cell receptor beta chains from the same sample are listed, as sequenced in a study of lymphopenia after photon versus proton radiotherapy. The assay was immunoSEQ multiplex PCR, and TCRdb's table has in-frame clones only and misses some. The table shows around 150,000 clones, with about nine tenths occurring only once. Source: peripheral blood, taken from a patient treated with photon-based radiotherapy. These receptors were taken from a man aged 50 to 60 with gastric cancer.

The CDR3 here is CASSIVGTGNTIYF. CDR3 sequence (DNA): TGTGCCAGTAGTATCGTGGGAACTGGAAACACCATATATTTT. The J gene is TRBJ1-3, the V gene TRBV19; the D is unclear. Trimming took off 3 bases at V and 2 bases at J, with 8 bases between the two ends. The V gene's germline CDR1 is LNHDA and CDR2 SQIVND (reference sequence). The CDR3 consists of 14 residues.

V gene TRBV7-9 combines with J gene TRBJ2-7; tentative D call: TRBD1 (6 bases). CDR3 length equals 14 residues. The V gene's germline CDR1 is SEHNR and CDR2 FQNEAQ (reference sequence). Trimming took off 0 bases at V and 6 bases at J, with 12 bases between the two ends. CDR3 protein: CASSLAWQGTEQYF. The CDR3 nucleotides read TGTGCCAGCAGCTTAGCGTGGCAGGGGACCGAGCAGTACTTC.

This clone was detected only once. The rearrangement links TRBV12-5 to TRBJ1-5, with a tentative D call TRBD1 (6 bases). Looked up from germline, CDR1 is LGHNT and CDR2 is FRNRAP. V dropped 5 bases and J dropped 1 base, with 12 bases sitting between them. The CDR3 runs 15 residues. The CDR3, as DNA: TGTGCTAGTGGTAGGGGGGGGTTCAGCAATCAGCCCCAGCATTTT. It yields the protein CASGRGGFSNQPQHF.

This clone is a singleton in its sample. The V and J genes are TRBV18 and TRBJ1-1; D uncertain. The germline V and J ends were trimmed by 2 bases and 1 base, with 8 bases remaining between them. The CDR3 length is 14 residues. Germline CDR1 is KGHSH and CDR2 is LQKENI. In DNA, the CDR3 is TGTGCCAGCTCACCATCCATGGGGAACACTGAAGCTTTCTTT. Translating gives CASSPSMGNTEAFF.

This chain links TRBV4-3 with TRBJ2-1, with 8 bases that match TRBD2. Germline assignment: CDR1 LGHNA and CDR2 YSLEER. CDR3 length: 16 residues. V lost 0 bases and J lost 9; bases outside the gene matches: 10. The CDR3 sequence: CASSQDLGTRGIEQFF. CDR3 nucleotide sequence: TGCGCCAGCAGCCAAGATCTGGGGACTAGAGGTATTGAGCAGTTCTTC.

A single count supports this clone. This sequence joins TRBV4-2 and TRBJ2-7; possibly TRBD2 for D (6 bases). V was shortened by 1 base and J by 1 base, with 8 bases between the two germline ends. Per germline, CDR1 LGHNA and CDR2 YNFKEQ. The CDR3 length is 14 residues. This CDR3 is CASSQGEASYEQYF. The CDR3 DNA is TGTGCCAGCAGCCAAGGGGAGGCTTCCTACGAGCAGTACTTC.

The CDR3 nucleotides read TGTGCCAGCAGCAAAGGGACAGGATGGTCTGGGGAGCTGTTTTTT. Amino acid sequence: CASSKGTGWSGELFF. The V and J genes are TRBV5-4 and TRBJ2-2; TRBD1 agrees at 8 bases. There are 15 residues in the CDR3. Germline CDR1 is SGHNT and CDR2 is YYREEE (reference sequence). V shed 4 bases, J shed 8 bases, and the junction held 10 bases outside the gene matches.

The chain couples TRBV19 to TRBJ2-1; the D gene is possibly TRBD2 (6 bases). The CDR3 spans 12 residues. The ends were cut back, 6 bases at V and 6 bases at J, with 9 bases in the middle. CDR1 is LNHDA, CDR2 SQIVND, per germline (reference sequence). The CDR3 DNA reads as TGTGCCAGTAGCCTGGGAGGCAATGAGCAGTTCTTC. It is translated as CASSLGGNEQFF.

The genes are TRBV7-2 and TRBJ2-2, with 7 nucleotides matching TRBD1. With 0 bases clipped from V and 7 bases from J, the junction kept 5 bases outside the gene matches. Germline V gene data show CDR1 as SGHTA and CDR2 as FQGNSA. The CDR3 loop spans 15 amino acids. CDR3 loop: CASSLATGAGGELFF. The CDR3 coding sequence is TGTGCCAGCAGCTTAGCAACAGGGGCGGGCGGGGAGCTGTTTTTT.

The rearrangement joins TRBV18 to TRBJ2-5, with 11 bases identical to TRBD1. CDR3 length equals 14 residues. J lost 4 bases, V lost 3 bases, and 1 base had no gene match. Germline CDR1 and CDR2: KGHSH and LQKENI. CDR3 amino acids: CASSPGQGGETQYF. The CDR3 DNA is TGTGCCAGCTCACCGGGACAGGGGGGAGAGACCCAGTACTTC.

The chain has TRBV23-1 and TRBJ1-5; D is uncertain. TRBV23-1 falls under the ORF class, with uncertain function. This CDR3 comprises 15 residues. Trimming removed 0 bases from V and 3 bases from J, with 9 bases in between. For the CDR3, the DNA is TGCGCCAGCAGTCAATCAGCGGGGTACAATCAGCCCCAGCATTTT. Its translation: CASSQSAGYNQPQHF.

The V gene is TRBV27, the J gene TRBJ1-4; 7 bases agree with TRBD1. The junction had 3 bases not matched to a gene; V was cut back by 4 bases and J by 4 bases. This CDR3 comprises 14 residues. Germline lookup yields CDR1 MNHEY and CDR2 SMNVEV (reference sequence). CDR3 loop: CASSSQGNNEKLFF. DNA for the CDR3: TGTGCCAGCAGTTCACAGGGGAATAATGAAAAACTGTTTTTT. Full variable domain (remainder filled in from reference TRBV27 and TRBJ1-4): EAQVTQNPRYLITVTGKKLTVTCSQNMNHEYMSWYRQDPGLGLRQIYYSMNVEVTDKGDVPEGYKVSRKEKRNFPLILESPSPNQTSLYFCASSSQGNNEKLFFGSGTQLSVL.

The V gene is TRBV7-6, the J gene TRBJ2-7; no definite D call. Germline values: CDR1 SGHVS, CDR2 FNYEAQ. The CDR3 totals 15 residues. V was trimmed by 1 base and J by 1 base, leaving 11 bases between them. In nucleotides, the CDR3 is TGTGCCAGCAGCTTAGAGGGATTATCATCCTACGAGCAGTACTTC. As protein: CASSLEGLSSYEQYF.

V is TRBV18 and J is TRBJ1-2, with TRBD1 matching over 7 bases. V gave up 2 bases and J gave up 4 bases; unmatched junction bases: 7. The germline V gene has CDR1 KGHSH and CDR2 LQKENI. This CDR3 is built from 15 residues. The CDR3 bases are TGTGCCAGCTCACCAAAGGACAGGCAACCCTATGGCTACACCTTC. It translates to CASSPKDRQPYGYTF.

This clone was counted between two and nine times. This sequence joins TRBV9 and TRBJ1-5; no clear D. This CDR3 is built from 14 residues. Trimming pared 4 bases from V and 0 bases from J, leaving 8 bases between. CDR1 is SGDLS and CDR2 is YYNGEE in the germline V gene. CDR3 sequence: CASSTDSSNQPQHF. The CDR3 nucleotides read TGTGCCAGCAGCACGGATTCTAGCAATCAGCCCCAGCATTTT.

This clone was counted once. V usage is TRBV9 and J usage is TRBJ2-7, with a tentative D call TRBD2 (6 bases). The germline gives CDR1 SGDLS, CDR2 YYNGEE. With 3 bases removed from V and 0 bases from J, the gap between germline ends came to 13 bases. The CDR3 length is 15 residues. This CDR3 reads CASSASGGSSYEQYF. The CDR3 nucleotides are TGTGCCAGCAGCGCTTCCGGGGGTAGCTCCTACGAGCAGTACTTC.

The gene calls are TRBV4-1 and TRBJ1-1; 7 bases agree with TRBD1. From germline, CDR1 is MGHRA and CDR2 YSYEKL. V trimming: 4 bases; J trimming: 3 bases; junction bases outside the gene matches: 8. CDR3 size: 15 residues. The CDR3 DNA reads TGCGCCAGCAGCCTGCTCGTCCAGGGGGACACTGAAGCTTTCTTT. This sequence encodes CASSLLVQGDTEAFF.

CDR3 residues: CASSIAHRGDNEQFF. Here the CDR3 DNA reads TGTGCCAGTAGTATCGCACATAGGGGGGACAATGAGCAGTTCTTC. V is TRBV19 and J is TRBJ2-1, with D perhaps being TRBD1 or TRBD2 (6 bases each). V shed 3 bases and J shed 5 bases, with 14 bases lying between them. Per germline, CDR1 LNHDA and CDR2 SQIVND (reference sequence). The CDR3 is 15 amino acids.

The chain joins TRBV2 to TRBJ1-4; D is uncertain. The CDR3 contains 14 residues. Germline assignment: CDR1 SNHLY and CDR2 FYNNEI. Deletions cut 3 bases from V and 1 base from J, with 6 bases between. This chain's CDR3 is CASSDHQTNEKLFF. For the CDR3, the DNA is TGTGCCAGCAGTGACCACCAAACTAATGAAAAACTGTTTTTT.

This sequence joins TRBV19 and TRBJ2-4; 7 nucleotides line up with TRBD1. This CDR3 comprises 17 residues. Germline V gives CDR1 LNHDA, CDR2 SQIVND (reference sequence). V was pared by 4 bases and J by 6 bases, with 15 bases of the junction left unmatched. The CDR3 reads CASSKGVGQVPLNIQYF. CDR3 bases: TGTGCCAGTAGTAAAGGGGTAGGACAGGTACCTTTAAACATTCAGTACTTC.